The rows below give T cell receptor beta chains drawn from one sample of a study of T-cell memory formation after mild COVID-19. Each CDR3 protein is one row after TCRdb ran MiXCR on the 5' RACE reads. The table shows 500,000 to 600,000 distinct CDR3 sequences, with about 20% occurring only once. Sequencing input: PBMCs or a T cell subset sorted from them (not recorded which). The receptors here all came from an adult woman who had mild COVID-19 (a few samples of this study predate the infection). Cell type and time point are not known. The CDR3 runs from the conserved cysteine through the conserved F or W. A D gene is named only where the DNA matches it firmly. Some rows have no size entry. The others give once, few or many, or a class for an expanded clone.

d_call: NA
j_call: TRBJ2-7
clone_size: few
v_call: TRBV30
cdr3_nt: TGTGCCTGGGGTCCCGCTGCCTACGAGCAGTACTTC
cdr3_aa: CAWGPAAYEQYF

d_call: NA
j_call: TRBJ2-1
clone_size: few
v_call: TRBV7-9
cdr3_nt: TGTGCCAGCAGCCAGAAAAATAGCCGGACGGCATACGCACGCGATGAGCAGTTCTTC
cdr3_aa: CASSQKNSRTAYARDEQFF

d_call: TRBD1
j_call: TRBJ1-6
clone_size: few
v_call: TRBV7-8
cdr3_nt: TGTGCCAGCAGACCGGGACAGGGTATTGCACCCCTCCACTTT
cdr3_aa: CASRPGQGIAPLHF

d_call: TRBD1
j_call: TRBJ2-1
clone_size: few
v_call: TRBV4-3
cdr3_nt: TGCGCCAGCAGCGACGGACAGGGGGGGCTTGATGAGCAGTTCTTC
cdr3_aa: CASSDGQGGLDEQFF

d_call: TRBD2
j_call: TRBJ2-5
clone_size: few
v_call: TRBV5-1
cdr3_nt: TGCGCCAGCAGAAGGTTCCAGGGAGGGTCAGAGACCCAGTACTTC
cdr3_aa: CASRRFQGGSETQYF

d_call: NA
j_call: TRBJ2-2
clone_size: few
v_call: TRBV29-1
cdr3_nt: TGCAGCGGGAGGGATACCCCCCTCGGGGAGCTGTTTTTT
cdr3_aa: CSGRDTPLGELFF

d_call: TRBD1
j_call: TRBJ2-7
clone_size: NA
v_call: TRBV7-2
cdr3_nt: TGTGCCAGCGCCAGACAGGGCGACGAGCAGTACTTC
cdr3_aa: CASARQGDEQYF

d_call: TRBD1
j_call: TRBJ2-1
clone_size: NA
v_call: TRBV30
cdr3_nt: TGTGCCTGGAGTGTACCGAGACAGGGGGCAAATGAGCAGTTCTTC
cdr3_aa: CAWSVPRQGANEQFF

d_call: TRBD1
j_call: TRBJ2-7
clone_size: few
v_call: TRBV20-1
cdr3_nt: TGCAGTGCTCCAAGACGACAGGGTTCGTACGAGCAGTACTTC
cdr3_aa: CSAPRRQGSYEQYF

d_call: NA
j_call: TRBJ1-6
clone_size: few
v_call: TRBV14
cdr3_nt: TGTGCCAGCAGCTCGTGGGGGATGCGGTCACCCCTCCACTTT
cdr3_aa: CASSSWGMRSPLHF

d_call: NA
j_call: TRBJ1-1
clone_size: NA
v_call: TRBV3-1
cdr3_nt: TGTGCCAGCAGCCTCCTCCGGGCCCTAAACACTGAAGCTTTCTTT
cdr3_aa: CASSLLRALNTEAFF

d_call: TRBD1
j_call: TRBJ2-7
clone_size: NA
v_call: TRBV7-6
cdr3_nt: TGTGCCAGCAGCTTAGGGCCGGGACAGGGGGCATCCGAGCAGTACTTC
cdr3_aa: CASSLGPGQGASEQYF

d_call: NA
j_call: TRBJ2-7
clone_size: few
v_call: TRBV20-1
cdr3_nt: TGCAGTGCTAGAGAGAAAGGGCTAGCGCGTAGCTACGAGCAGTACTTC
cdr3_aa: CSAREKGLARSYEQYF

d_call: TRBD1
j_call: TRBJ2-7
clone_size: NA
v_call: TRBV24-1
cdr3_nt: TGTGCCACCGGGGACAGGGGGTCCGAGCAGTACTTC
cdr3_aa: CATGDRGSEQYF

d_call: NA
j_call: TRBJ1-2
clone_size: NA
v_call: TRBV7-2
cdr3_nt: TGTGCCAGCAGAGAGGGGGGCGATGGCTATGGCTACACCTTC
cdr3_aa: CASREGGDGYGYTF

d_call: NA
j_call: TRBJ2-7
clone_size: few
v_call: TRBV18
cdr3_nt: TGTGCCAGCTCACCGCAGGGGGGTGGTTTCTACGAGCAGTACTTC
cdr3_aa: CASSPQGGGFYEQYF

d_call: NA
j_call: TRBJ1-1
clone_size: few
v_call: TRBV5-6
cdr3_nt: TGTGCCAGCAGCTCCTCGGGGACGGCGAACACTGAAGCTTTCTTT
cdr3_aa: CASSSSGTANTEAFF

d_call: TRBD1
j_call: TRBJ2-3
clone_size: many
v_call: TRBV7-3
cdr3_nt: TGTGCCAGCAGCTTAAGCAGGGGGCTCGATACGCAGTATTTT
cdr3_aa: CASSLSRGLDTQYF

d_call: NA
j_call: TRBJ2-1
clone_size: NA
v_call: TRBV6-1
cdr3_nt: TGTGCCAGCAGTGAAGCGCGCGGGGTTCAGTTCTTC
cdr3_aa: CASSEARGVQFF

d_call: NA
j_call: TRBJ1-2
clone_size: few
v_call: TRBV6-5
cdr3_nt: TGTGCCAGCAGTTACTCGAGACAAGAGGGGCTAGACTATGGCTACACCTTC
cdr3_aa: CASSYSRQEGLDYGYTF

d_call: NA
j_call: TRBJ1-5
clone_size: few
v_call: TRBV12-3/TRBV12-4
cdr3_nt: TGTGCCAGCAGTTTAGGGGAAGGTATTGACAATCAGCCCCAGCATTTT
cdr3_aa: CASSLGEGIDNQPQHF

d_call: NA
j_call: TRBJ2-2
clone_size: NA
v_call: TRBV7-3
cdr3_nt: TGTGCCAGCAGCTCAGGGGCTGGGGTATCTGCCGGGGAGCTGTTTTTT
cdr3_aa: CASSSGAGVSAGELFF

d_call: TRBD2
j_call: TRBJ2-1
clone_size: few
v_call: TRBV20-1
cdr3_nt: TGCAGTGCTAGAGGGGGACTAGCGGGAGATGAGCAGTTCTTC
cdr3_aa: CSARGGLAGDEQFF

d_call: TRBD2
j_call: TRBJ2-7
clone_size: few
v_call: TRBV5-5
cdr3_nt: TGTGCCAGCAGCACGTTTTCGGGGGGATCCTACGAGCAGTACTTC
cdr3_aa: CASSTFSGGSYEQYF